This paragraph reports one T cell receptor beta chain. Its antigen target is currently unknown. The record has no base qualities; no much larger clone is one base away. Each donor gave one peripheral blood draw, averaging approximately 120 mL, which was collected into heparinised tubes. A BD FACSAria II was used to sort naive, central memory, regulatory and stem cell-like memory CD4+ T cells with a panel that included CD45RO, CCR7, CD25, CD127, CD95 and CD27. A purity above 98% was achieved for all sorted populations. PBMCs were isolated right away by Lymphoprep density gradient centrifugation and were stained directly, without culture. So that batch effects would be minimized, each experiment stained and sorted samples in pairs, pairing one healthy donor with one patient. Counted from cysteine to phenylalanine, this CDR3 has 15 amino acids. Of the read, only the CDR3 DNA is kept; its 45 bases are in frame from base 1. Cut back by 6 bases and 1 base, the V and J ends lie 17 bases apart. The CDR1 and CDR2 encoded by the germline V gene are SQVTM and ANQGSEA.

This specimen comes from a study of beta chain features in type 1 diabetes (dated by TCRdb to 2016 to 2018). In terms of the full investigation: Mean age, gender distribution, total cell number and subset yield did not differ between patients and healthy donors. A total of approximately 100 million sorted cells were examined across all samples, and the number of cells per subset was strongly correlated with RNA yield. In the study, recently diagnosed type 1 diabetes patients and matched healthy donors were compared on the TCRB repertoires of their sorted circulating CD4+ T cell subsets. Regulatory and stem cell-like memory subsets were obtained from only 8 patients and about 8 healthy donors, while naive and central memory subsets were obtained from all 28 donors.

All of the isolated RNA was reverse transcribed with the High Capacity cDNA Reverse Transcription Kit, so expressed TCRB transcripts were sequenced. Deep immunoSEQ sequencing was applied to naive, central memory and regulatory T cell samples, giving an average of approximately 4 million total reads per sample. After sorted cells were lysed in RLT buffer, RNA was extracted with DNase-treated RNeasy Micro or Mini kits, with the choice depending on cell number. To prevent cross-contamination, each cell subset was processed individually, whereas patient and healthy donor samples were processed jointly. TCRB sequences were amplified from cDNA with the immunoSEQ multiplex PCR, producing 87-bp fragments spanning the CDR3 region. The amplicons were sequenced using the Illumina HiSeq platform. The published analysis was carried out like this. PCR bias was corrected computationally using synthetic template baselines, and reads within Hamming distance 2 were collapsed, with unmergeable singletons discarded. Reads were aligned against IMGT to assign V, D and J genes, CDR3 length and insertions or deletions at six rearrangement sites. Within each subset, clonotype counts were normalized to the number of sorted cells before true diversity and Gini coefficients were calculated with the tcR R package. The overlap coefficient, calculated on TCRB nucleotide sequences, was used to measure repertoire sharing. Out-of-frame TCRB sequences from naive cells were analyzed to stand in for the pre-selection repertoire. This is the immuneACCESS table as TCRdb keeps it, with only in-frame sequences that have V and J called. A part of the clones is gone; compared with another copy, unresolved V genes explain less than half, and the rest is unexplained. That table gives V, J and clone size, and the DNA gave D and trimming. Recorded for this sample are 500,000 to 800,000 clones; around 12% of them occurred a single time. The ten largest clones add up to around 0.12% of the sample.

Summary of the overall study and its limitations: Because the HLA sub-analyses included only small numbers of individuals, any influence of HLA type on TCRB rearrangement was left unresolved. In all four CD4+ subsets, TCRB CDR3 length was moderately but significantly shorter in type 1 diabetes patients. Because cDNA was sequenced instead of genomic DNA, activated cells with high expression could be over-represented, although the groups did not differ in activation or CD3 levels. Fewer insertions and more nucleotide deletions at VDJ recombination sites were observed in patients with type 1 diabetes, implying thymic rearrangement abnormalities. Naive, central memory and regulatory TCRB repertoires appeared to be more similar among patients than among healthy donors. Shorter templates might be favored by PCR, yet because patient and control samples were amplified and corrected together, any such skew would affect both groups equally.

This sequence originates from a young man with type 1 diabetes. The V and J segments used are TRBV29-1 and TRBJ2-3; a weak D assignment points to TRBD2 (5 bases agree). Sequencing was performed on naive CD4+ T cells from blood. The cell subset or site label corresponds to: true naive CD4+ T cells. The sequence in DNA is TGCAGCGTCCAAGGTAGCTCCGGGGGCACAGATACGCAGTATTTT. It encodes CSVQGSSGGTDTQYF.